This entry lists 13 T cell receptor beta chains sequenced from one sample in a study of cytomegalovirus exposure and HLA in healthy donors. The PCR made use of 60 Vbeta and 13 Jbeta primers. The assay was immunoSEQ multiplex PCR, and TCRdb's table has in-frame clones only and misses some. The sample records about 130,000 clones, roughly 71% being singletons. What was sequenced was PBMCs. The receptors derive from a woman between 50 and 59 years old in good health and CMV-seropositive.

The V call is TRBV4-2, the J call TRBJ2-1; possibly TRBD2 for D (5 bases). V lost 1 base and J lost 6, with 13 bases in between. The germline CDR1 and CDR2 sequences are LGHNA and YNFKEQ. CDR3 length: 15 residues. CDR3 protein: CASSQAELDSNEQFF. Here the CDR3 DNA reads TGTGCCAGCAGCCAAGCCGAACTAGACTCCAATGAGCAGTTCTTC.

This sequence joins TRBV6-4 and TRBJ2-1; a weak D match, TRBD2 (5 bases). Trimming cost V 4 bases and J 0 bases, with 13 bases left between them. The CDR3 covers 16 residues. Germline V gives CDR1 MRHNA, CDR2 SNTAGT. CDR3 nucleotide sequence: TGTGCCAGCAGTGTTGAGAGGGCGAGCTCCTACAATGAGCAGTTCTTC. Amino acid sequence: CASSVERASSYNEQFF.

This chain connects TRBV27 to TRBJ2-7, with TRBD1 identical over 10 bases. Germline V lookup: CDR1 MNHEY, CDR2 SMNVEV (reference sequence). Germline trimming cut 6 bases from V and 4 bases from J; bases unmatched to any gene: 6. This CDR3 contains 14 residues. CDR3 loop: CASRFGTGVYEQYF. CDR3 DNA sequence: TGTGCCAGCAGGTTCGGGACAGGGGTTTACGAGCAGTACTTC.

The chain is built from TRBV11-2 and TRBJ2-1; the match to TRBD2 covers 7 bases. With V trimmed by 5 bases and J by 4 bases, 14 bases remained unmatched. This CDR3 comprises 17 residues. Germline assignment: CDR1 SGHAT and CDR2 FQNNGV. CDR3 amino acids: CASSPTDTGGSYNEQFF. Written as DNA, the CDR3 is TGTGCCAGCAGCCCGACGGACACGGGGGGTAGTTACAATGAGCAGTTCTTC. Complete variable domain (other parts from reference TRBV11-2 and TRBJ2-1): EAGVAQSPRYKIIEKRQSVAFWCNPISGHATLYWYQQILGQGPKLLIQFQNNGVVDDSQLPKDRFSAERLKGVDSTLKIQPAKLEDSAVYLCASSPTDTGGSYNEQFFGPGTRLTVL.

The genes are TRBV7-9 and TRBJ2-7; 7 bases agree with TRBD1. The J call may not be correct, given that the DNA end is closer to TRBJ2-5. CDR1 and CDR2 (germline): SEHNR, FQNEAQ (reference sequence). The CDR3 consists of 15 residues. The CDR3 sequence: CASSLGDSKQETQYF. The CDR3 bases are TGTGCCAGCAGCTTAGGGGACAGCAAGCAAGAGACCCAGTACTTC.

As to this clone: This CDR3 is also generated by other DNA sequences in the sample. The chain links TRBV13 to TRBJ1-2; 11 bases align to TRBD1. The CDR3 runs 15 residues. Germline CDR1 and CDR2: PRHDT and FYEKMQ (reference sequence). The trim removed 5 bases at V and 7 bases at J, leaving 9 bases unmatched. CDR3 sequence (DNA): TGTGCCAGCAGCGGACCCGGGACAGGGGGTTCTGGCTACACCTTC. This gives the protein CASSGPGTGGSGYTF.

V is TRBV13 and J is TRBJ2-7; 8 bases map to TRBD2. Germline lookup yields CDR1 PRHDT and CDR2 FYEKMQ (reference sequence). V gave up 3 bases and J gave up 2 bases; unmatched junction bases: 0. The CDR3 extends over 13 amino acids. The CDR3 reads CASSLRGAYEQYF. The CDR3 coding sequence is TGTGCCAGCAGCTTGCGGGGGGCCTACGAGCAGTACTTC.

The chain has TRBV6-1 and TRBJ1-4, with a weak D call TRBD1 (6 bases). This CDR3 is 21 amino acids long. Trimming removed 2 bases from V and 3 bases from J, with 28 bases in between. CDR1 and CDR2 from the germline V gene are MNHNS and SASEGT. The CDR3 coding sequence is TGTGCCAGCAGTGAATTTGGGGTCGGGACAACTCCTCACGGGGCTAATGAAAAACTGTTTTTT. Translation gives CASSEFGVGTTPHGANEKLFF.

The chain joins TRBV11-2 to TRBJ2-3; 7 nucleotides align to TRBD1. There are 13 residues in the CDR3. The junction had 4 bases not matched to a gene; V was cut back by 7 bases and J by 3 bases. The V gene's germline CDR1 is SGHAT and CDR2 FQNNGV. This chain's CDR3 is CASNSGGTDTQYF. The CDR3 coding sequence is TGTGCCAGCAATTCAGGGGGTACAGATACGCAGTATTTT. Together with reference TRBV11-2 and TRBJ2-3, the CDR3 gives the full variable domain: EAGVAQSPRYKIIEKRQSVAFWCNPISGHATLYWYQQILGQGPKLLIQFQNNGVVDDSQLPKDRFSAERLKGVDSTLKIQPAKLEDSAVYLCASNSGGTDTQYFGPGTRLTVL.

V usage is TRBV9 and J usage is TRBJ2-2, with 9 positions matching TRBD1. In germline, CDR1 is SGDLS, CDR2 YYNGEE. The V segment lost 1 base and the J segment 3 bases; nucleotides outside the gene matches: 7. There are 17 residues in the CDR3. CDR3 region: CASSVSPGQGYTGELFF. Here the CDR3 DNA reads TGTGCCAGCAGCGTATCCCCGGGACAGGGATACACCGGGGAGCTGTTTTTT. The whole variable domain, filled in from reference TRBV9 and TRBJ2-2, reads DSGVTQTPKHLITATGQRVTLRCSPRSGDLSVYWYQQSLDQGLQFLIQYYNGEERAKGNILERFSAQQFPDLHSELNLSSLELGDSALYFCASSVSPGQGYTGELFFGEGSRLTVL.

This clone occurred a few times. The J gene is TRBJ2-1, the V gene TRBV4-3, with 10 bases fitting TRBD2. The length of the CDR3 is 14 residues. The trim removed 6 bases at V and 3 bases at J, leaving 2 bases unmatched. Germline CDR1 LGHNA, CDR2 YSLEER. The CDR3 protein is CASSASGGYNEQFF. In DNA, the CDR3 is TGCGCCAGCAGTGCTAGCGGGGGCTACAATGAGCAGTTCTTC.

The CDR3 here is CASSSAWDRKETQYF. The DNA for the CDR3 is TGTGCCAGCAGCTCGGCGTGGGACAGAAAAGAGACCCAGTACTTC. V and J are TRBV7-8 and TRBJ2-5; the match to TRBD1 covers 7 bases. CDR1 and CDR2 (germline): SGHVS, FQNEAQ. This CDR3 is 15 amino acids long. The trim removed 4 bases at V and 3 bases at J, leaving 8 bases unmatched.

The chain uses TRBV19 and TRBJ2-1; 10 nucleotides line up with TRBD2. The CDR3 covers 14 residues. CDR1 and CDR2 (germline): LNHDA, SQIVND (reference sequence). The trim removed 5 bases at V and 7 bases at J, leaving 5 bases unmatched. The chain's CDR3 is CASSPGLASNEQFF. CDR3 nucleotides: TGTGCCAGTAGTCCGGGACTAGCGAGTAATGAGCAGTTCTTC.